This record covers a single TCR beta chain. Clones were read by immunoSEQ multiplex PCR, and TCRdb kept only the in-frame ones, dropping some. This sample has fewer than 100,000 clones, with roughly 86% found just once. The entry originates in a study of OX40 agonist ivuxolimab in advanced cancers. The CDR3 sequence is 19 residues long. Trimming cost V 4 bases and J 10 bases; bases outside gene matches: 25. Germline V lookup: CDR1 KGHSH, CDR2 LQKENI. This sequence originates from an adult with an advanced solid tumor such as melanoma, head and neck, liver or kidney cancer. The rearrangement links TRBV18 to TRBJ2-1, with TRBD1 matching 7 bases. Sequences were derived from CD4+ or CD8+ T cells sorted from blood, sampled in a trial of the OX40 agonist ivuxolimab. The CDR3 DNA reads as TGTGCCAGCTCACTTCCACGAGGTGGGGACAGAACCAGGATGCGCGAGCAGTTCTTC. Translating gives CASSLPRGGDRTRMREQFF.